This TCR beta chain was sequenced for a study of quantifying T cell responses using KT2 cells. As for the study in general: cDNA was made from DNase-treated RNA using alpha and beta constant primers.

The length of the CDR3 is 16 residues. The V and J ends lost 2 bases and 0 bases respectively, with 12 bases between them. The germline V gene has CDR1 SGHDT and CDR2 YYEEEE. This clonotype was recorded many times. Each cDNA got a UMI-containing oligo ligated at its 3' end. An equimolar mix of RC1.1 and RC1.2 primed the beta chain across TRBC1 and TRBC2. TCRdb redid the calling of the UMI-ligation and nested PCR reads with MiXCR, one entry per CDR3 protein. The sample records about 30,000 distinct CDR3 sequences, roughly 7.2% being singletons. KT2 cells were mixed with fixed PBMC numbers at varying ratios.

The TCR comes from a human donor. The chain employs TRBV5-6 and TRBJ2-1; weak D call: TRBD2 (5 bases). The specimen sequenced was PBMCs spiked with cells of the T cell clone KT2. The CDR3 bases are TGTGCCAGCAGCTTCAACAAGCGGTTCTCCTACAATGAGCAGTTCTTC. It is translated as CASSFNKRFSYNEQFF.